This TCR beta chain was recovered during a study of blood T cell repertoires in COVID-19. Study-wide background: From the United States, Italy and Spain came samples of acute and convalescent COVID-19.

The ends were cut back, 5 bases at V and 5 bases at J, with 13 bases in the middle. Germline V lookup: CDR1 MNHEY, CDR2 SVGEGT. The CDR3 is 15 amino acids. As originally analysed: For nucleated cells, counts were estimated from reference gene primer amplification. The data were produced by immunoSEQ multiplex PCR, yet TCRdb's version contains in-frame clones alone and is incomplete. The D gene and trimming were derived from the DNA, and the V and J assignments and clone size from that table. The table has about 270,000 clones, around 82% seen once. The source of this sequence is a woman between 18 and 30 years old with acute or convalescent COVID-19. V gene TRBV6-2 or TRBV6-3 combines with J gene TRBJ1-6; D uncertain. Sequenced sample: peripheral blood. The CDR3 nucleotides read TGTGCCAGCAGTAAAGGCTCCACTAATAATTCACCCCTCCACTTT. Its translation: CASSKGSTNNSPLHF.